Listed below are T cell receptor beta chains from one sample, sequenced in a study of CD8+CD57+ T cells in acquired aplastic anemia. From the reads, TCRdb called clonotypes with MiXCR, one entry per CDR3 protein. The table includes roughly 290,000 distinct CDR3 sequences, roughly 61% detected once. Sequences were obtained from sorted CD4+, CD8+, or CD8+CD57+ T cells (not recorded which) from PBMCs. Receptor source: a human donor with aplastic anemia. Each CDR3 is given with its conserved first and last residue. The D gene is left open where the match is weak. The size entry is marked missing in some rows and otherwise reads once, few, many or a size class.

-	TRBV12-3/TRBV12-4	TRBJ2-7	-	TGTGCCAGCAGCCTGGGGGGACCGCATTCCTACGAGCAGTACTTC	CASSLGGPHSYEQYF
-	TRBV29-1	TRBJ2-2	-	TGCAGCGTTGTGGTCGGAGCGACTACCAACACCGGGGAGCTGTTTTTT	CSVVVGATTNTGELFF
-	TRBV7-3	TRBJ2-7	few	TGTGCCAGCAGCTTAACTGGGCAGGCTAACGAGCAGTACTTC	CASSLTGQANEQYF
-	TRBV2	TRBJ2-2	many	TGTGCCAGCAAGCAGACGGTGAACACCGGGGAGCTGTTTTTT	CASKQTVNTGELFF
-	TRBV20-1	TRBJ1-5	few	TGCAGTGCTAGAGAAACAGGGCCTCACCCCCAGCATTTT	CSARETGPHPQHF
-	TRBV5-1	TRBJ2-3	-	TGCGCCAGCAGCTTGCGGGTAGTCACAGATACGCAGTATTTT	CASSLRVVTDTQYF
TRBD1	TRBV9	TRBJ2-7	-	TGTGCCAGCAGCGTAGCAGTGACAGGGGGCTCCTACGAGCAGTACTTC	CASSVAVTGGSYEQYF
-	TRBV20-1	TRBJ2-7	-	TGCAGTGCACCGACTATGGGACCTTTCTACGAGCAGTACTTC	CSAPTMGPFYEQYF
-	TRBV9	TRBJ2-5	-	TGTGCCAGCAGCGGCTCCGAGACTATTCTTGCAGAGACCCAGTACTTC	CASSGSETILAETQYF
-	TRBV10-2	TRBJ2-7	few	TGCGCCAGCAGTGGCGGAACTTCCTACGAGCAGTACTTC	CASSGGTSYEQYF
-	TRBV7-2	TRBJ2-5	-	TGTGCCAGCACCTGGACCATAGGAGAGACCCAGTACTTC	CASTWTIGETQYF
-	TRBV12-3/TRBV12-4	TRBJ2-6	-	TGTGCCAGCAGCCCCCACGCGGATGGGGCCAACGTCCTGACTTTC	CASSPHADGANVLTF
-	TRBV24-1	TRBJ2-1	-	TGTGCCACCAGTGACCCGACCCAAGGTGAGCAGTTCTTC	CATSDPTQGEQFF
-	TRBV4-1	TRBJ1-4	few	TGCGCCAGCAGCCAAGGAAACACATTAACCACTAATTGGGGTGAAAAACTGTTTTTT	CASSQGNTLTTNWGEKLFF
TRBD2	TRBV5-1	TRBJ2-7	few	TGCGCCAGCAGCTTCGGACTAGCGGGCGAGCAGTACTTC	CASSFGLAGEQYF
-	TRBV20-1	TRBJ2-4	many	TGCAGTGCCGTCACACTAGCCAAAAACATTCAGTACTTC	CSAVTLAKNIQYF
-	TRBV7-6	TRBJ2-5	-	TGTGCCAGCAGCTTATGGGGTCAAGCGACCCAGTACTTC	CASSLWGQATQYF
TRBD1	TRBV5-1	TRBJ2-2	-	TGCGCCAGCAGCTTGGCCGTTGGTGGGACAGGGGGCACCGGGGAGCTGTTTTTT	CASSLAVGGTGGTGELFF
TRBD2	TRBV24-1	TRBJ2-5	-	TGTGCCACCAGTGATTTTTCGTCTAGCGGGGGGTGGGAGACCCAGTACTTC	CATSDFSSSGGWETQYF
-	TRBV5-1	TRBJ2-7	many	TGCGCCAGCAGCTTGGTTTCAGGGCCCTACGAGCAGTACTTC	CASSLVSGPYEQYF
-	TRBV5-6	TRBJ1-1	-	TGTGCCAGCAGCTTGGGTGAAGGGGGCACTGAAGCTTTCTTT	CASSLGEGGTEAFF
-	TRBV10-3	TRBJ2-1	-	TGTGCCATCAGTGAGAAGGACGGTCCCAATGAGCAGTTATTC	CAISEKDGPNEQLF
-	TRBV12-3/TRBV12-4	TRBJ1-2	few	TGTGCCAGCAGTTTAAGGGGGGAGGACGGCTACACCTTC	CASSLRGEDGYTF
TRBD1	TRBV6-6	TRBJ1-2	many	TGTGCCAGCAGTGTCCGGGACAGGGGGCATTATGGCTACACCTTC	CASSVRDRGHYGYTF
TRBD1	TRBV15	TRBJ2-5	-	TGTGCCACCAGCGCAGATACCGGGACAGGCCAAGAGACCCAGTACTTC	CATSADTGTGQETQYF
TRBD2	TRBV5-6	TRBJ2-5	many	TGTGCCAGCATCGGACTAGCCCAAGAGACCCAGTACTTC	CASIGLAQETQYF
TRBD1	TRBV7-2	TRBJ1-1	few	TGTGGGGCCGACAGGGGGATGAACACTGAAGCTTTCTTT	CGADRGMNTEAFF
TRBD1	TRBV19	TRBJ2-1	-	TGTGCCAGTAGGACGACAGGGCGTTTGGGCTACAATGAGCAGTTCTTC	CASRTTGRLGYNEQFF
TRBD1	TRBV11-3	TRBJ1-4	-	TGTGCCAGCAGCGAGACAGGGGGTGAAAAACTGTTTTTT	CASSETGGEKLFF
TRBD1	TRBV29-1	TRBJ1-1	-	TGCAGCGTTGATCAGGGGGCTTACACTGAAGCTTTCTTT	CSVDQGAYTEAFF
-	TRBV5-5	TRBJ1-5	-	TGTGCCAGCAGCTTGGTGGCAGGGGATCAGCCCCAGCATTTT	CASSLVAGDQPQHF
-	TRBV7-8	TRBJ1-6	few	TGTGCCAGCAGCTTCCAGCTTAATTCACCCCTCCACTTT	CASSFQLNSPLHF
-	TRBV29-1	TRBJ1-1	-	TGCAGCGTCGTACCGGGACTCGGGGGAGCTTTCTTT	CSVVPGLGGAFF
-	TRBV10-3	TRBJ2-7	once	TGTGCCATCAGTGAGTCGAAAGCAGGACGCTACGAGCAGTACTTC	CAISESKAGRYEQYF
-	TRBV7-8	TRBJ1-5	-	TGTGCCAGCAGCTTAGGCTCAGGTCAGCCCCAGCATTTT	CASSLGSGQPQHF